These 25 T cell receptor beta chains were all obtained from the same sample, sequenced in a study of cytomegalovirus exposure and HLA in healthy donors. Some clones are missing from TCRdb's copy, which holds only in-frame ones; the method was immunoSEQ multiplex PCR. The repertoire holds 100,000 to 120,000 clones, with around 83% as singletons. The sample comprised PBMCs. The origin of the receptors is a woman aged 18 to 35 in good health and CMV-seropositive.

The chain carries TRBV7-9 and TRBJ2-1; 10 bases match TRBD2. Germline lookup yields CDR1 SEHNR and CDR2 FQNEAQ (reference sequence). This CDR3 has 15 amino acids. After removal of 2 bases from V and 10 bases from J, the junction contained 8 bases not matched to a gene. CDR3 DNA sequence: TGTGCCAGCAGCTTATTCGCTAGCGGGAGTGAGGAGCAGTTCTTC. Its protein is CASSLFASGSEEQFF. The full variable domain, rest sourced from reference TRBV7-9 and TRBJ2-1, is DTGVSQNPRHKITKRGQNVTFRCDPISEHNRLYWYRQTLGQGPEFLTYFQNEAQLEKSRLLSDRFSAERPKGSFSTLEIQRTEQGDSAMYLCASSLFASGSEEQFFGPGTRLTVL.

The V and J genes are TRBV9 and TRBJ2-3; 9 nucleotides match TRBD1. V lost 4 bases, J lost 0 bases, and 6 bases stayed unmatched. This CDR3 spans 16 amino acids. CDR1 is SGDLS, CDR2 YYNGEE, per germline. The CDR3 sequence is CASSTRGTGSTDTQYF. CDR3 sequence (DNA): TGTGCCAGCAGCACCCGAGGGACAGGGAGCACAGATACGCAGTATTTT.

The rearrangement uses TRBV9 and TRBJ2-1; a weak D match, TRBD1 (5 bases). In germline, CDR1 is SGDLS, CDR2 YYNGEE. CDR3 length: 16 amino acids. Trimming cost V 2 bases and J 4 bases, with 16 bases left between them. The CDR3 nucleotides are TGTGCCAGCAGCGTCCCGCTAGGGGTCGGATACAATGAGCAGTTCTTC. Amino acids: CASSVPLGVGYNEQFF.

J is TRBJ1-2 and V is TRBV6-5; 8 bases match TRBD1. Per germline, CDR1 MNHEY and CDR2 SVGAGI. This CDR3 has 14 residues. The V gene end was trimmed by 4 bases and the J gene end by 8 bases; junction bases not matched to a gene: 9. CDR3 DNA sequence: TGTGCCAGCAGTTTCGGACAGGGCTCATTGGGCTACACCTTC. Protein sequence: CASSFGQGSLGYTF.

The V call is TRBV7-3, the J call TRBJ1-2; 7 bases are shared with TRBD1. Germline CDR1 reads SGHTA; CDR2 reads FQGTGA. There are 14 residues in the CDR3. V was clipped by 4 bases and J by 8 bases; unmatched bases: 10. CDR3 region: CASSSRGGPEGYTF. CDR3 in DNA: TGTGCCAGCAGCTCCCGAGGGGGCCCGGAAGGCTACACCTTC.

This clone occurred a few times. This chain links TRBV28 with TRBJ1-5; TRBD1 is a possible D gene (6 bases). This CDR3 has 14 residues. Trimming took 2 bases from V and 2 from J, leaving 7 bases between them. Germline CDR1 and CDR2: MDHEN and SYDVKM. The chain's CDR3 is CASSLEGGNQPQHF. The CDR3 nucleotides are TGTGCCAGCAGTTTAGAGGGGGGCAATCAGCCCCAGCATTTT.

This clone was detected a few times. This CDR3 reads CASLFDGGGLNQPQHF. The CDR3, as DNA: TGTGCCAGCCTCTTCGATGGGGGGGGTCTGAATCAGCCCCAGCATTTT. V is TRBV28 and J is TRBJ1-5; D is possibly TRBD1 (5 bases). This CDR3 has 16 residues. CDR1 is MDHEN, CDR2 SYDVKM, per germline. The V end lost 8 bases, the J end lost 4 bases, and 21 bases lay between the germline ends.

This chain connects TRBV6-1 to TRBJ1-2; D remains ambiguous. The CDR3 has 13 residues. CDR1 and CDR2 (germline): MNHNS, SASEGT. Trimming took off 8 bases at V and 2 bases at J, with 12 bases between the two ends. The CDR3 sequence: CASGGKENYGYTF. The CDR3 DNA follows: TGTGCCAGCGGAGGAAAGGAGAACTATGGCTACACCTTC.

In DNA, the CDR3 is TGCGCCAGCAGCTTGGCGGAAGAGACCCAGTACTTC. It is translated as CASSLAEETQYF. This chain uses TRBV5-1 with TRBJ2-5; no clear D gene. Trimming removed 0 bases from V and 3 bases from J, with 3 bases in between. Per the germline V gene, CDR1 is SGHRS and CDR2 is YFSETQ. The CDR3 contains 12 residues.

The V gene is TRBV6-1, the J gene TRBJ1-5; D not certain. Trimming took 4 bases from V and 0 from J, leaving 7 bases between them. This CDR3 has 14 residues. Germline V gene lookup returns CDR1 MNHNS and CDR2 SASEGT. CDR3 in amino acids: CASSVAGSNQPQHF. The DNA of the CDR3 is TGTGCCAGCAGTGTAGCCGGTAGCAATCAGCCCCAGCATTTT.

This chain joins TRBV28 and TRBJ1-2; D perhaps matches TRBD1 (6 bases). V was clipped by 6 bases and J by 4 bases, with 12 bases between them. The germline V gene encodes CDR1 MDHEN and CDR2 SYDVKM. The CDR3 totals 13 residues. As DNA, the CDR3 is TGTGCCAGCAGGCCCAGGGGTGGCTATGGCTACACCTTC. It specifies CASRPRGGYGYTF.

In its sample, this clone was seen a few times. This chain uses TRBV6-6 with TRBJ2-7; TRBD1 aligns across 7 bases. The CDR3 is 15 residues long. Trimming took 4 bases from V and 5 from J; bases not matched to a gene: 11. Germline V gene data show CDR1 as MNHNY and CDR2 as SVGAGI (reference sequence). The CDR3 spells CASSSTGLGSHEQYF. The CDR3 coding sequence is TGTGCCAGCAGTTCGACAGGGCTTGGTTCCCACGAGCAGTACTTC.

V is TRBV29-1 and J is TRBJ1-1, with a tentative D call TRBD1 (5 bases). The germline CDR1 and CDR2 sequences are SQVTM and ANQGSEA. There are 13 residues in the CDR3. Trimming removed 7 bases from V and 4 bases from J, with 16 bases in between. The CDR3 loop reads CSAQIGGITEAFF. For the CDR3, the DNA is TGCAGCGCTCAGATCGGGGGGATCACTGAAGCTTTCTTT. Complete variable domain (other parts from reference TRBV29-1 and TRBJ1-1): SAVISQKPSRDICQRGTSLTIQCQVDSQVTMMFWYRQQPGQSLTLIATANQGSEATYESGFVIDKFPISRPNLTFSTLTVSNMSPEDSSIYLCSAQIGGITEAFFGQGTRLTVV.

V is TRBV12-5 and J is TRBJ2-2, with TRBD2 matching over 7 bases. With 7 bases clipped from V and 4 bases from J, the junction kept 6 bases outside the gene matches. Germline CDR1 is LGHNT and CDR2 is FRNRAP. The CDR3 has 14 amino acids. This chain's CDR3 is CASAGGGSTGELFF. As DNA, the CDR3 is TGTGCTAGTGCTGGGGGAGGGAGCACCGGGGAGCTGTTTTTT.

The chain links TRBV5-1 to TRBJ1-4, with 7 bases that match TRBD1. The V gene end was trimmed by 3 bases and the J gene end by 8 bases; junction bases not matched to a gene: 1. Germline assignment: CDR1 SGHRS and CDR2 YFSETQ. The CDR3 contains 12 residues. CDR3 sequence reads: CASSWDSEKLFF. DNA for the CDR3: TGCGCCAGCAGCTGGGACAGCGAAAAACTGTTTTTT. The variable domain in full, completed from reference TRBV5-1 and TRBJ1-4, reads KAGVTQTPRYLIKTRGQQVTLSCSPISGHRSVSWYQQTPGQGLQFLFEYFSETQRNKGNFPGRFSGRQFSNSRSEMNVSTLELGDSALYLCASSWDSEKLFFGSGTQLSVL.

This CDR3 reads CASSPEGGQPQHF. The CDR3 DNA reads TGTGCCAGCAGCCCAGAGGGAGGGCAGCCCCAGCATTTT. The chain has TRBV11-3 and TRBJ1-5; D not resolved. From germline, CDR1 is SGHNT and CDR2 YENEEA. This CDR3 is 13 amino acids long. Deletions cut 5 bases from V and 7 bases from J, with 12 bases between.

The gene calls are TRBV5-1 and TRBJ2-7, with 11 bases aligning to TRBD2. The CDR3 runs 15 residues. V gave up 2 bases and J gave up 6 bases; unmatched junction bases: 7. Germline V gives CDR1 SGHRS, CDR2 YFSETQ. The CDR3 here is CASSLSLAGGREQYF. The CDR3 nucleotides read TGCGCCAGCAGCTTAAGTCTAGCGGGAGGCCGCGAGCAGTACTTC.

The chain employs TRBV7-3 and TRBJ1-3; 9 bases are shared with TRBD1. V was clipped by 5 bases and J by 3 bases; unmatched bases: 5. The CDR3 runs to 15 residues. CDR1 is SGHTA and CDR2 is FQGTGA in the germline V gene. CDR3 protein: CASSPQGASGNTIYF. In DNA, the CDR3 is TGTGCCAGCAGCCCACAGGGGGCGAGTGGAAACACCATATATTTT. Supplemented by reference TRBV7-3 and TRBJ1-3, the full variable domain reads GAGVSQTPSNKVTEKGKYVELRCDPISGHTALYWYRQSLGQGPEFLIYFQGTGAADDSGLPNDRFFAVRPEGSVSTLKIQRTERGDSAVYLCASSPQGASGNTIYFGEGSWLTVV.

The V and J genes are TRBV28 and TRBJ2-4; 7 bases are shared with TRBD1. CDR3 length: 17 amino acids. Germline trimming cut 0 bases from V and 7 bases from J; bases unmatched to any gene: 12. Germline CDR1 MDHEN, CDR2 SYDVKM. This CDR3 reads CASSLWTQGQPTNIQYF. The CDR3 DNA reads TGTGCCAGCAGTTTATGGACTCAGGGACAGCCTACCAACATTCAGTACTTC.

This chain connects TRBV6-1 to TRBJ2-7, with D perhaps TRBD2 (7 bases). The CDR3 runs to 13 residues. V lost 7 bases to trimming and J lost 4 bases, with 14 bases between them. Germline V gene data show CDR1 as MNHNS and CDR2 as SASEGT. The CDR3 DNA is TGTGCCAGCAACGGACTAGGGGGGTACGAGCAGTACTTC. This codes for CASNGLGGYEQYF.

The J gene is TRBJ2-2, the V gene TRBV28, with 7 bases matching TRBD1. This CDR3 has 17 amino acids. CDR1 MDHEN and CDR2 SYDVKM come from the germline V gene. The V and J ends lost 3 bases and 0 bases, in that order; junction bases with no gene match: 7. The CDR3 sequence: CASSFPWTGPNTGELFF. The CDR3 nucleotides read TGTGCCAGCAGTTTCCCATGGACAGGCCCGAACACCGGGGAGCTGTTTTTT.

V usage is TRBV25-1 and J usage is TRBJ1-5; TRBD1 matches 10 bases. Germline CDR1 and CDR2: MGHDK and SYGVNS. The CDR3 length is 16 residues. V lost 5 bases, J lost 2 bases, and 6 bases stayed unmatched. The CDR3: CASSTGTGEGNQPQHF. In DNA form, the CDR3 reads TGTGCCAGCAGTACCGGGACAGGGGAGGGCAATCAGCCCCAGCATTTT.

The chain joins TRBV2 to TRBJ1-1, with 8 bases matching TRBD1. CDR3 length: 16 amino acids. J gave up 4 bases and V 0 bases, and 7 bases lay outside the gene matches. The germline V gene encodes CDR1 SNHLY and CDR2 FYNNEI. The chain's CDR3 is CASSEAGRGPSTEAFF. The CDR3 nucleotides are TGTGCCAGCAGTGAAGCGGGCAGGGGGCCGAGCACTGAAGCTTTCTTT.

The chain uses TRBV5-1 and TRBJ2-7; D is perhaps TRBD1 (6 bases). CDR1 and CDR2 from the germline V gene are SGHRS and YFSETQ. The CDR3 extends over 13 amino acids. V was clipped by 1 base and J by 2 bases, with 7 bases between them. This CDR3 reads CASSLQGPYEQYF. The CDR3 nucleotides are TGCGCCAGCAGCTTGCAGGGGCCCTACGAGCAGTACTTC. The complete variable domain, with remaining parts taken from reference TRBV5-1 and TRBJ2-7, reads KAGVTQTPRYLIKTRGQQVTLSCSPISGHRSVSWYQQTPGQGLQFLFEYFSETQRNKGNFPGRFSGRQFSNSRSEMNVSTLELGDSALYLCASSLQGPYEQYFGPGTRLTVT.

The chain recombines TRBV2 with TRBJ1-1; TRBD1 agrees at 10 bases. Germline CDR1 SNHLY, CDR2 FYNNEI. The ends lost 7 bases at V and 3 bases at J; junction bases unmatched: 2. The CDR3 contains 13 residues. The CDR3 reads CASIGQGDTEAFF. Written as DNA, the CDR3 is TGTGCCAGCATCGGACAGGGGGACACTGAAGCTTTCTTT. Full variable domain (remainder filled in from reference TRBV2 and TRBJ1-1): EPEVTQTPSHQVTQMGQEVILRCVPISNHLYFYWYRQILGQKVEFLVSFYNNEISEKSEIFDDQFSVERPDGSNFTLKIRSTKLEDSAMYFCASIGQGDTEAFFGQGTRLTVV.